Below, 11 T cell receptor beta chains from the same sample are listed, as sequenced in a study of T-cell reconstitution after alpha-beta-depleted transplantation in children. TCRbeta library construction was performed incorporating unique molecular identifiers. TCRdb passed the PCR reads through MiXCR, listing each CDR3 protein once. In the table there are hundreds of thousands of distinct CDR3 sequences, roughly a quarter of which are singletons. The source was PBMCs, mostly from graft donor cells, collected 360 days after TCRalphabeta/CD19-depleted stem cell transplant. The receptors derive from a female patient under 10 years old who had a stem cell transplant for congenital amegakaryocytic thrombocytopenia, so the T cells may come from the graft donor.

V and J are TRBV7-6 and TRBJ2-7; 11 bases line up with TRBD2. CDR3 length: 17 amino acids. In germline, CDR1 is SGHVS, CDR2 FNYEAQ. V lost 5 bases, J lost 4 bases, and 13 bases stayed unmatched. In DNA form, the CDR3 reads TGTGCCAGCAGCCCCTACCTCACTAGCGGGAGTTGGTACGAGCAGTACTTC. Residues: CASSPYLTSGSWYEQYF.

Written as DNA, the CDR3 is TGCAGTGCTAGTCGGGGGCTCACCGGGGAGCTGTTTTTT. This gives the protein CSASRGLTGELFF. This rearrangement joins TRBV20-1 to TRBJ2-2; D tentatively reads TRBD1 or TRBD2 (6 bases each). The CDR3 runs 13 residues. The germline CDR1 and CDR2 sequences are DFQATT and SNEGSKA (reference sequence). V shed 3 bases and J shed 4 bases, with 9 bases lying between them.

The chain carries TRBV6-2 or TRBV6-3 and TRBJ2-5; D may match TRBD1 or TRBD2 (5 bases each). Germline CDR1 and CDR2: MNHEY and SVGEGT. V lost 2 bases to trimming and J lost 1 base, with 14 bases between them. The CDR3 covers 16 residues. CDR3 sequence reads: CASSYGGAVVQETQYF. CDR3 nucleotide sequence: TGTGCCAGCAGTTACGGGGGTGCGGTAGTCCAAGAGACCCAGTACTTC.

The V call is TRBV6-1, the J call TRBJ1-5, with D possibly being TRBD1 (5 bases). V lost 7 bases, J lost 8 bases, and 18 bases lay in between. This CDR3 spans 14 amino acids. In germline, CDR1 is MNHNS, CDR2 SASEGT. CDR3 sequence reads: CASTGAALDEPQHF. CDR3 sequence (DNA): TGTGCCAGCACCGGGGCCGCCCTGGATGAGCCCCAGCATTTT.

The chain has TRBV6-2 or TRBV6-3 and TRBJ2-3; D not resolved. V lost 6 bases, J lost 2 bases, and 18 bases lay in between. CDR1 is MNHEY and CDR2 is SVGEGT in the germline V gene. This CDR3 has 16 amino acids. The chain's CDR3 is CASRPTGFFNTDTQYF. CDR3 bases: TGTGCCAGCAGGCCGACTGGGTTTTTTAACACAGATACGCAGTATTTT.

The chain has TRBV4-1 and TRBJ2-6; D possibly corresponds to TRBD1 (6 bases). Trimming took 3 bases from V and 3 from J, leaving 27 bases between them. Per the germline V gene, CDR1 is MGHRA and CDR2 is YSYEKL. The CDR3 has 21 amino acids. The CDR3 DNA reads TGCGCCAGCAGCCACAGTTCCCAAACAGGGCTCGGTATGTATGGGGCCAACGTCCTGACTTTC. Its translation: CASSHSSQTGLGMYGANVLTF.

The chain combines TRBV5-1 with TRBJ2-7, with D tentatively TRBD1 (6 bases). V dropped 2 bases and J dropped 5 bases, with 14 bases sitting between them. CDR1 and CDR2 from the germline V gene are SGHRS and YFSETQ. The CDR3 contains 14 residues. The CDR3 spells CASSFSNREDEQYF. The CDR3 DNA sequence: TGCGCCAGCAGCTTTAGTAACAGGGAAGACGAGCAGTACTTC.

The V gene is TRBV12-3 or TRBV12-4, the J gene TRBJ2-4; a possible D gene is TRBD2 (5 bases). V was cut by 7 bases and J by 6 bases, with 13 bases left in between. This CDR3 is 13 amino acids long. The chain's CDR3 is CASTSTTRNIQYF. CDR3 sequence (DNA): TGTGCCAGCACTAGCACCACAAGAAACATTCAGTACTTC.

This chain joins TRBV29-1 and TRBJ2-1; 13 nucleotides match TRBD2. This CDR3 region has 15 residues. J lost 9 bases, V lost 3 bases, and 8 bases had no gene match. Germline CDR1 SQVTM, CDR2 ANQGSEA. CDR3 coding DNA: TGCAGCGTTGAGGTACTAGCGGGAGGGCCGGGTGAGCAGTTCTTC. It codes for CSVEVLAGGPGEQFF.

V gene TRBV5-1 combines with J gene TRBJ2-3, with unresolved D. This CDR3 has 19 amino acids. The V and J ends lost 2 bases and 0 bases respectively, with 22 bases between them. Germline V gene lookup returns CDR1 SGHRS and CDR2 YFSETQ. The CDR3 spells CASSFGPSWTRPSTDTQYF. For the CDR3, the DNA is TGCGCCAGCAGCTTCGGTCCCTCTTGGACCCGCCCTAGCACAGATACGCAGTATTTT.

This clonotype occurred many times. This sequence joins TRBV20-1 and TRBJ1-1; tentatively, D is TRBD1 (5 bases). Trimming removed 7 bases at V and 3 bases at J, with 15 bases between. The CDR3 spans 13 residues. Germline assignment: CDR1 DFQATT and CDR2 SNEGSKA (reference sequence). CDR3 in DNA: TGCAGTGGCCAACAGGCGGGCTACACTGAAGCTTTCTTT. Residues: CSGQQAGYTEAFF.